This TCR beta chain appears in the sequencing data of a study of T-cell reconstitution after alpha-beta-depleted transplantation in children. Many counts were recorded for this clonotype. The TCRbeta library incorporated unique molecular identifiers. From the PCR reads, TCRdb called clonotypes with MiXCR, one entry per CDR3 protein. The table records roughly 610,000 distinct CDR3 sequences, approximately 10% of them present only once. CDR3 length: 16 amino acids. Trimming shortened V by 3 bases and J by 0 bases, and 12 bases separated the two germline ends. This TCR was sampled from a human donor who donated a stem cell graft to a child with acute myeloid leukemia. V is TRBV12-3 or TRBV12-4 and J is TRBJ2-1; D perhaps matches TRBD1 (6 bases). Sequenced here: PBMCs from the stem cell graft donor, sampled from the stem cell graft. This chain's CDR3 is CASSFDRTSSYNEQFF. The CDR3 coding sequence is TGTGCCAGCAGTTTTGACAGGACAAGCTCCTACAATGAGCAGTTCTTC.